The rows below give T cell receptor beta chains drawn from one sample of a study of T-cell memory formation after mild COVID-19. TCRdb independently ran MiXCR on the 5' RACE reads; one entry per CDR3 protein. The sample lists around 300,000 distinct CDR3 sequences, around 15% occurring once. The sequenced sample consisted of PBMCs or a T cell subset sorted from them (not recorded which). These receptor sequences come from a man aged 18 to 30 who had mild COVID-19 (a few samples of this study predate the infection). Cell type and time point are not known. Both conserved end residues are part of each CDR3. A D gene is named only where the DNA matches it firmly. Some rows have no size entry. The others give once, few or many, or a class for an expanded clone.

abundance: NA; j_gene: TRBJ1-2; d_gene: TRBD1; v_gene: TRBV28; CDR3nt: TGTGCCAGCAGTGGACAGGGGAGGACCTATGGCTACACCTTC; CDR3aa: CASSGQGRTYGYTF
abundance: NA; j_gene: TRBJ1-2; d_gene: NA; v_gene: TRBV21-1; CDR3nt: TGTGCCAGCAGCAAAGAGTACTGGCACCCTTACGGCTACACCTTC; CDR3aa: CASSKEYWHPYGYTF
abundance: NA; j_gene: TRBJ2-5; d_gene: NA; v_gene: TRBV29-1; CDR3nt: TGCAGCGTGCGGGGCAGGCAGAACCAAGAGACCCAGTACTTC; CDR3aa: CSVRGRQNQETQYF
abundance: NA; j_gene: TRBJ2-5; d_gene: TRBD2; v_gene: TRBV20-1; CDR3nt: TGCAGTGCTCCGCGGGGGGCTGAAGAGACCCAGTACTTC; CDR3aa: CSAPRGAEETQYF
abundance: few; j_gene: TRBJ1-1; d_gene: TRBD1; v_gene: TRBV25-1; CDR3nt: TGTGCCAGCAGTGAAGACAGGGACCTGATGAACACTGAAGCTTTCTTT; CDR3aa: CASSEDRDLMNTEAFF
abundance: few; j_gene: TRBJ2-2; d_gene: NA; v_gene: TRBV7-2; CDR3nt: TGTGCCAGCAGCTCGAGGACGGCGAACACCGGGGAGCTGTTTTTT; CDR3aa: CASSSRTANTGELFF
abundance: NA; j_gene: TRBJ2-3; d_gene: NA; v_gene: TRBV12-3/TRBV12-4; CDR3nt: TGTGCCAGCAGTTTGGTCGGTACTAGGACAGATACGCAGTATTTT; CDR3aa: CASSLVGTRTDTQYF
abundance: NA; j_gene: TRBJ2-2; d_gene: NA; v_gene: TRBV7-9; CDR3nt: TGTGCCAGCAGCTCCTCGGGCAGGGGAGTGGGGAACACCGGGGAGCTGTTTTTT; CDR3aa: CASSSSGRGVGNTGELFF
abundance: NA; j_gene: TRBJ1-4; d_gene: NA; v_gene: TRBV20-1; CDR3nt: TGCAGTGCCTCACAGAGAAGGAATGAAAAACTGTTTTTT; CDR3aa: CSASQRRNEKLFF
abundance: few; j_gene: TRBJ2-1; d_gene: NA; v_gene: TRBV7-8; CDR3nt: TGTGCCAGCAGCTTACGGCGGGACAGCCTCAATGAGCAGTTCTTC; CDR3aa: CASSLRRDSLNEQFF
abundance: few; j_gene: TRBJ1-5; d_gene: NA; v_gene: TRBV21-1; CDR3nt: TGTGCCAGCAGCAAAGTACAGGGGGAAAATCAGCCCCAGCATTTT; CDR3aa: CASSKVQGENQPQHF
abundance: few; j_gene: TRBJ1-2; d_gene: NA; v_gene: TRBV5-1; CDR3nt: TGCGCCAGCAGCTTGTTGGGTGTTTCTGAATATGGCTACACCTTC; CDR3aa: CASSLLGVSEYGYTF
abundance: few; j_gene: TRBJ2-3; d_gene: NA; v_gene: TRBV20-1; CDR3nt: TGCAGTGCAAAGTTGGGGGCACGAAGCACAGATACGCAGTATTTT; CDR3aa: CSAKLGARSTDTQYF
abundance: few; j_gene: TRBJ2-1; d_gene: NA; v_gene: TRBV4-2; CDR3nt: TGTGCCAGCAGCGTTGGGGCCGGGGGTCCCTACAATGAGCAGTTCTTC; CDR3aa: CASSVGAGGPYNEQFF
abundance: few; j_gene: TRBJ2-2; d_gene: TRBD2; v_gene: TRBV4-1; CDR3nt: TGCGCCAGCAGCCTCGCTTGGGGCGGGGGTCCCTCTGGAACCGGGGAGCTGTTTTTT; CDR3aa: CASSLAWGGGPSGTGELFF
abundance: many; j_gene: TRBJ2-2; d_gene: NA; v_gene: TRBV4-1; CDR3nt: TGCGCCAGCGAGAACCGGGACATTAACACCGGGGAGCTGTTTTTT; CDR3aa: CASENRDINTGELFF
abundance: NA; j_gene: TRBJ2-3; d_gene: NA; v_gene: TRBV6-6; CDR3nt: TGTGCCAGCAGCCTTGACCAGGGGAGTACGCAGTATTTT; CDR3aa: CASSLDQGSTQYF
abundance: NA; j_gene: TRBJ2-6; d_gene: NA; v_gene: TRBV5-3; CDR3nt: TGTGCCAGAAGCATGCTCCGGGACAGCAGCAGGGGGGACTCTGGGGCCAACGTCCTGACTTTC; CDR3aa: CARSMLRDSSRGDSGANVLTF
abundance: NA; j_gene: TRBJ2-6; d_gene: TRBD1; v_gene: TRBV12-3/TRBV12-4; CDR3nt: TGTGCCAGCAGTTCGGGACAGGGGATAGGGGCCAACGTCCTGACTTTC; CDR3aa: CASSSGQGIGANVLTF
abundance: NA; j_gene: TRBJ2-1; d_gene: NA; v_gene: TRBV6-5; CDR3nt: TGTGCCAGCAGTTACTCGTGGCAGAACAAGGAGCAGTTCTTC; CDR3aa: CASSYSWQNKEQFF
abundance: NA; j_gene: TRBJ2-5; d_gene: TRBD2; v_gene: TRBV7-2; CDR3nt: TGTGCCAGCAGCTCATCGGGGGGTCAGACCCAGTACTTC; CDR3aa: CASSSSGGQTQYF
abundance: NA; j_gene: TRBJ2-4; d_gene: NA; v_gene: TRBV5-1; CDR3nt: TGCGCCAGCAGCTCGAACACCGGGACATTAGAAAGCCAGTACTTC; CDR3aa: CASSSNTGTLESQYF
abundance: NA; j_gene: TRBJ1-5; d_gene: NA; v_gene: TRBV4-1; CDR3nt: TGCGCCAGCAGCCAGACTACAGGGACCAATCAGCCCCAGCATTTT; CDR3aa: CASSQTTGTNQPQHF
abundance: few; j_gene: TRBJ2-7; d_gene: NA; v_gene: TRBV20-1; CDR3nt: TGCAGTGCTCAAGGCCGGGACTGGTCCTACGAGCAGTACTTC; CDR3aa: CSAQGRDWSYEQYF
abundance: many; j_gene: TRBJ2-2; d_gene: NA; v_gene: TRBV5-1; CDR3nt: TGCGCCAGCAGCTTGCGTGCAGGGGTTACCACCGGGGAGCTGTTTTTT; CDR3aa: CASSLRAGVTTGELFF
abundance: few; j_gene: TRBJ1-4; d_gene: TRBD1; v_gene: TRBV28; CDR3nt: TGTGCCAGCAGTTCCCTGACAGGGGGAAATGAAAAACTGTTTTTT; CDR3aa: CASSSLTGGNEKLFF
abundance: few; j_gene: TRBJ2-3; d_gene: NA; v_gene: TRBV6-5; CDR3nt: TGTGCCAGCAGTCACGGGACCAGCACAGATACGCAGTATTTT; CDR3aa: CASSHGTSTDTQYF
abundance: few; j_gene: TRBJ1-1; d_gene: NA; v_gene: TRBV7-2; CDR3nt: TGTGCCAGCAGCCCCGAAAGCGGGTGGTTGACTGAAGCTTTCTTT; CDR3aa: CASSPESGWLTEAFF
abundance: few; j_gene: TRBJ1-6; d_gene: TRBD1; v_gene: TRBV2; CDR3nt: TGTGCCAGCAGTGCCAGGGGGCCGTATAATTCACCCCTCCACTTT; CDR3aa: CASSARGPYNSPLHF
abundance: NA; j_gene: TRBJ1-3; d_gene: NA; v_gene: TRBV7-9; CDR3nt: TGTGCCAGCAGCTCGGCCCGACAGGGAAACACCATATATTTT; CDR3aa: CASSSARQGNTIYF
abundance: NA; j_gene: TRBJ2-3; d_gene: TRBD1; v_gene: TRBV7-3; CDR3nt: TGTGCCAGCAGCCCGACAGGGTACCCCGCAGATACGCAGTATTTT; CDR3aa: CASSPTGYPADTQYF
abundance: few; j_gene: TRBJ2-2; d_gene: TRBD2; v_gene: TRBV7-6; CDR3nt: TGTGCCAGCAGCCCTAACTCGGGAGGGGTAAACACCGGGGAGCTGTTTTTT; CDR3aa: CASSPNSGGVNTGELFF
abundance: many; j_gene: TRBJ2-5; d_gene: NA; v_gene: TRBV7-9; CDR3nt: TGTGCCAGCAGCCGAGCTGGGGGTCAAGAGACCCAGTACTTC; CDR3aa: CASSRAGGQETQYF
abundance: many; j_gene: TRBJ1-2; d_gene: TRBD1; v_gene: TRBV6-2/TRBV6-3; CDR3nt: TGTGCCAGCAGTTACTCGGCAGGGGGCTTGAGTGGCTACACCTTC; CDR3aa: CASSYSAGGLSGYTF
abundance: few; j_gene: TRBJ2-2; d_gene: NA; v_gene: TRBV7-3; CDR3nt: TGTGCCAGCAGCTTAACTAGGACACAAGGCGGGGAGCTGTTTTTT; CDR3aa: CASSLTRTQGGELFF
abundance: few; j_gene: TRBJ2-7; d_gene: NA; v_gene: TRBV7-9; CDR3nt: TGTGCCAGCAGCTTAGTCACAGGGACTTACGAGCAGTACTTC; CDR3aa: CASSLVTGTYEQYF
abundance: few; j_gene: TRBJ2-1; d_gene: TRBD2; v_gene: TRBV7-3; CDR3nt: TGTGCCAGCAGAAGCGGGGAATACAATGAGCAGTTCTTC; CDR3aa: CASRSGEYNEQFF
abundance: NA; j_gene: TRBJ1-5; d_gene: TRBD1; v_gene: TRBV3-1; CDR3nt: TGTGCCAGCGGTGAAGGACAGGGCGGTCAGCCCCAGCATTTT; CDR3aa: CASGEGQGGQPQHF
abundance: NA; j_gene: TRBJ2-2; d_gene: NA; v_gene: TRBV7-3; CDR3nt: TGTGCCAGCAGCTTAGACGTGAACACCGGGGAGCTGTTTTTT; CDR3aa: CASSLDVNTGELFF
abundance: many; j_gene: TRBJ2-7; d_gene: TRBD1; v_gene: TRBV6-6; CDR3nt: TGTGCCAGCAGTTACTCCGGGACAGGGTTCGAGCAGTACTTC; CDR3aa: CASSYSGTGFEQYF
abundance: few; j_gene: TRBJ2-1; d_gene: NA; v_gene: TRBV11-2; CDR3nt: TGTGCCAGCAGCTGGGGGCCGGGACTCCTGTTCAGTGAGCAGTTCTTC; CDR3aa: CASSWGPGLLFSEQFF
abundance: few; j_gene: TRBJ2-3; d_gene: NA; v_gene: TRBV7-6; CDR3nt: TGTGCCAGCAGCTCCACCTCCGGGTTGCCGGCCTATACGCAGTATTTT; CDR3aa: CASSSTSGLPAYTQYF
abundance: many; j_gene: TRBJ2-7; d_gene: TRBD2; v_gene: TRBV15; CDR3nt: TGTGCCACCTCCCGGGGGGAGGGGACCTACGAGCAGTACTTC; CDR3aa: CATSRGEGTYEQYF
abundance: NA; j_gene: TRBJ1-1; d_gene: NA; v_gene: TRBV29-1; CDR3nt: TGCAGCGTTGCAGTCCACCAAGAGGCTTTCTTT; CDR3aa: CSVAVHQEAFF
abundance: NA; j_gene: TRBJ2-2; d_gene: NA; v_gene: TRBV7-9; CDR3nt: TGTGCCAGCAGCTTAGGGAGTCCCGGGGAGCTGTTTTTT; CDR3aa: CASSLGSPGELFF
abundance: few; j_gene: TRBJ1-6; d_gene: NA; v_gene: TRBV9; CDR3nt: TGTGCCAGCAGGGAGAGGTTATCCTATAATTCACCCCTCCACTTT; CDR3aa: CASRERLSYNSPLHF
abundance: many; j_gene: TRBJ2-1; d_gene: TRBD1; v_gene: TRBV6-6; CDR3nt: TGTGCCATCTCAAGGGGGACAGGGGGCGGGAATGAGCAGTTCTTC; CDR3aa: CAISRGTGGGNEQFF
abundance: NA; j_gene: TRBJ2-3; d_gene: NA; v_gene: TRBV7-8; CDR3nt: TGTGCCAGCAGCTTAACAGGAAATACGCAGTATTTT; CDR3aa: CASSLTGNTQYF
abundance: few; j_gene: TRBJ2-5; d_gene: NA; v_gene: TRBV5-1; CDR3nt: TGCGCCAGCAGCTTGGAAGGACCCCAGACCCCAGGGACCCAGTACTTC; CDR3aa: CASSLEGPQTPGTQYF
abundance: many; j_gene: TRBJ2-1; d_gene: NA; v_gene: TRBV5-1; CDR3nt: TGCGCCAGCAGCTTGGGTCTCAGGGGAAGCTCCTACAATGAGCAGTTCTTC; CDR3aa: CASSLGLRGSSYNEQFF
abundance: NA; j_gene: TRBJ2-7; d_gene: TRBD2; v_gene: TRBV7-9; CDR3nt: TGTGCCAGCAGCTTCCCCCGTGAGACTAGCGGGGGGGACGAGCAGTACTTC; CDR3aa: CASSFPRETSGGDEQYF
abundance: many; j_gene: TRBJ2-7; d_gene: TRBD1; v_gene: TRBV4-3; CDR3nt: TGCGCCAGCAGCCAAGAGGGGACAGGGGGCTACGAGCAGTACTTC; CDR3aa: CASSQEGTGGYEQYF
abundance: NA; j_gene: TRBJ2-3; d_gene: TRBD2; v_gene: TRBV12-3/TRBV12-4; CDR3nt: TGTGCCAGCAGTTTGGTTAGCGGGGGGTTGTCCGGGACGCAGTATTTT; CDR3aa: CASSLVSGGLSGTQYF
abundance: few; j_gene: TRBJ2-6; d_gene: TRBD1; v_gene: TRBV25-1; CDR3nt: TGTGCCAGCAGCTGGACCGGGACAGGCCTACCTAGCTCTGGGGCCAACGTCCTGACTTTC; CDR3aa: CASSWTGTGLPSSGANVLTF
abundance: NA; j_gene: TRBJ2-3; d_gene: TRBD2; v_gene: TRBV20-1; CDR3nt: TGCAGTGCTAGAGTTCTAGCGGGGGGGCCCACAGATACGCAGTATTTT; CDR3aa: CSARVLAGGPTDTQYF